This T cell receptor beta chain comes out of a study of blood T cell repertoires in COVID-19. Study at large: In each case, the material was cDNA or gDNA derived from T cells, B-cell-depleted T cells, or PBMCs.

The CDR3 runs 14 residues. Germline values: CDR1 LNHDA, CDR2 SQIVND (reference sequence). V was clipped by 5 bases and J by 3 bases, with 13 bases between them. As processed by the authors: Counts of nucleated cells, estimated from reference gene primer amplification, were obtained. TCRdb keeps only in-frame clones here, not all; method: immunoSEQ multiplex PCR. That table furnishes V, J and clone size, whereas the DNA furnished D and trimming. The table lists about 120,000 clones, roughly nine tenths of them singletons. The sequenced material came from peripheral blood. The genes are TRBV19 and TRBJ1-2; perhaps TRBD1 as D (5 bases). The sequence was collected from a man between 65 and 85 years old who had recovered from COVID-19. The CDR3 region is CASSPFGGDYGYTF. In DNA, the CDR3 is TGTGCCAGTAGTCCCTTTGGAGGGGACTATGGCTACACCTTC.